The clone carrying this T cell receptor beta chain was observed many times. Germline CDR1 reads SGHVS; CDR2 reads FNYEAQ. The CDR3 runs to 17 residues. The V end lost 1 base, the J end lost 4 bases, and 17 bases lay between the germline ends. Treg sorting used a CD4+CD25+CD127-/low gate. Full-length variable regions came from constant-region reverse primers plus semi-nested Nested Universal Primer A PCR. TCRdb used MiXCR to reprocess the 5' RACE reads, holding one entry per CDR3 protein. The repertoire includes about 9,800 distinct CDR3 sequences, roughly 27% of them detected once, and 3% to 3.5% sits in the top ten.

The chain joins TRBV7-6 to TRBJ2-1, with D tentatively TRBD2 (6 bases). The sequence derives from a female donor with breast cancer. The sample consisted of Tregs sorted from blood. CDR3 region: CASSLVPSEGPYNEQFF. For the CDR3, the DNA is TGTGCCAGCAGCTTAGTCCCATCGGAGGGCCCTTACAATGAGCAGTTCTTC.